These T cell receptor beta chains were read from a single sample in a study of blood T cell repertoires in COVID-19. TCRdb's table, derived via immunoSEQ multiplex PCR, lists solely in-frame clones and lacks some. The sample lists about 230,000 clones, approximately 84% occurring once. The sequencing sample was made of peripheral blood. The receptor set was obtained from a man aged 45-60 years with active or convalescent COVID-19. Both conserved end residues are part of each CDR3. D genes are given only for firm matches. For some rows the clone size is stated as once, few or many, or as a class when expanded; others skip it.

V,size,J,D,DNA,CDR3
TRBV6-1,NA,TRBJ1-2,NA,TGTGCCAGCAGTGAAAGAACAGGGCTACACTTC,CASSERTGLHF
TRBV7-3,NA,TRBJ2-7,NA,TGTGCCAGCATCGCAGGGGACTACGAGCAGTACTTC,CASIAGDYEQYF
TRBV12-3/TRBV12-4,NA,TRBJ2-3,TRBD2,TGTGCCAGCAGTCTCGGGGGGGCAGATACGCAGTATTTT,CASSLGGADTQYF
TRBV11-2,NA,TRBJ2-2,TRBD2,TGTGCCAGCAGCTTAGGAGCGGGGGGCACCGGGGAGCTGTTTTTT,CASSLGAGGTGELFF
TRBV9,NA,TRBJ1-5,NA,TGTGCCAGCAGCCAAGGACAGCGAGATCAGCCCCAGCATTTT,CASSQGQRDQPQHF
TRBV28,few,TRBJ1-1,NA,TGTGCCAGCAGTCCCGGGGGGGATGCGGTAGCTTTCTTT,CASSPGGDAVAFF
TRBV5-8,NA,TRBJ2-1,NA,TGTGCCAGCAGCCCCCTTGGGCAGTACGCACGCAATGAGCAGTTCTTC,CASSPLGQYARNEQFF
TRBV2,NA,TRBJ1-2,NA,TGTGCCAGCAGTGATGGACAGCAAAACTACGGCTACACCTTC,CASSDGQQNYGYTF
TRBV5-4,NA,TRBJ1-4,TRBD1,TGTGCCAGCAGCGGAGGGGACAGGAGTAATGAAAAACTGTTTTTT,CASSGGDRSNEKLFF
TRBV5-1,NA,TRBJ1-2,TRBD1,TGCGCCAGCAGCTTGGGGACAGGCGAAGGCTACACCTTC,CASSLGTGEGYTF
TRBV28,NA,TRBJ1-2,TRBD1,TGTGCCAGCACCCTAGGGGGCAGAGGCTATGGCTACACCTTC,CASTLGGRGYGYTF
TRBV7-6,NA,TRBJ1-6,NA,TGTGCCAGCAGCTTAGCCCCGGCCGCGGAGTCACCCCTCCACTTT,CASSLAPAAESPLHF
TRBV6-2/TRBV6-3,NA,TRBJ2-3,TRBD2,TGTGCCAGCAGTTGGACTAGCGGGGGGGCAGGGACAGATACGCAGTATTTT,CASSWTSGGAGTDTQYF
TRBV6-6,NA,TRBJ2-7,TRBD2,TGTGCCAGCAGACAGACTAGCGGGGGGGCGGGCTACGAGCAGTACTTC,CASRQTSGGAGYEQYF
TRBV18,NA,TRBJ1-1,TRBD1,TGTGCCAGCTCCCTTGACCAGGGGGCGACTGAAGCTTTCTTT,CASSLDQGATEAFF
TRBV28,NA,TRBJ1-5,NA,TGTGCCAGCAGTTTGGGACATTGGCAGCCCCAGCATTTT,CASSLGHWQPQHF
TRBV1,NA,TRBJ2-3,NA,TGCACCAGCAGCCAAGTGTCAGGGGGATCGAGCACAGATACGCAGTATTTT,CTSSQVSGGSSTDTQYF
TRBV14,NA,TRBJ2-7,TRBD2,TGTGCCAGCAGCCCCGGGGTAGCGGGGGGTTGGTCCTACGAGCAGTACTTC,CASSPGVAGGWSYEQYF
TRBV14,NA,TRBJ1-6,NA,TGTGCCAGCAGCCAGTCTCTCTTACCCGGAGACTCACCCCTCCACTTT,CASSQSLLPGDSPLHF
TRBV9,NA,TRBJ1-2,NA,TGTGCCAGCAGCGTAGAGGTCAGACTCTCCTATGGCTACACCTTC,CASSVEVRLSYGYTF
TRBV24-1,few,TRBJ2-1,TRBD2,TGTGCCACATTAGCGGGGGGCCCCCACAATGAGCAGTTCTTC,CATLAGGPHNEQFF
TRBV2,NA,TRBJ1-1,NA,TGTGCCAGCAGTGAACTCAGGGCTAACACTGAAGCTTTCTTT,CASSELRANTEAFF
TRBV9,NA,TRBJ2-7,NA,TGTGCCAGCAGCGTAGGGCCGACGGGTCCGAGTGTGGAGCAGTACTTC,CASSVGPTGPSVEQYF
TRBV4-2,NA,TRBJ2-2,NA,TGTGCCAGCAGCGGGGGGAATACCGGGGAGCTGTTTTTT,CASSGGNTGELFF
TRBV7-3,NA,TRBJ2-3,NA,TGTGCCAGCAGCTTAAACGGGGGTGGGACAGATACGCAGTATTTT,CASSLNGGGTDTQYF
TRBV21-1,once,TRBJ2-7,NA,TGTGCCAGCAGCCTGGAAAGGCAGGAGCGGGGACGTAACGAGCAGTACTTC,CASSLERQERGRNEQYF
TRBV7-8,NA,TRBJ2-5,TRBD1,TGTGCCAGCAGGCAAGGGGGCCTGGAGACCCAGTACTTC,CASRQGGLETQYF
TRBV5-4,NA,TRBJ1-4,NA,TGTGCCAGCAGGAGAAGGGGGGGTGAAAAACTGTTTTTT,CASRRRGGEKLFF
TRBV5-1,NA,TRBJ1-4,NA,TGCGCCAGCAGCTTGGACCCGGGTGAAAAACTGTTTTTT,CASSLDPGEKLFF
TRBV3-1/TRBV3-2,once,TRBJ2-6,TRBD2,TGTGCCAGCAGCCCATTTAGCGGGGGGTCTTCCTCTGGGGCCAACGTCCTGACTTTC,CASSPFSGGSSSGANVLTF
TRBV28,NA,TRBJ2-3,NA,TGTGCCAGCACCGATTTCGGGACTTTCACAGATACGCAGTATTTT,CASTDFGTFTDTQYF
TRBV6-5,NA,TRBJ1-6,NA,TGTGCCAGCAGCCACAGGGACAATTCACCCCTCCACTTT,CASSHRDNSPLHF
TRBV6-6,once,TRBJ1-1,NA,TGTGCCAGCAGTCCGCGGGACGGAGAGAACACTGAAGCTTTCTTT,CASSPRDGENTEAFF
TRBV2,NA,TRBJ2-7,NA,TGTGCCAGCTATGCTGGCAGGGTATACGAGCAGTACTTC,CASYAGRVYEQYF
TRBV27,NA,TRBJ2-1,NA,TGTGCCAGCGAGGCACGAGGTGAGCAGTTCTTC,CASEARGEQFF
TRBV29-1,NA,TRBJ2-3,TRBD1,TGCAGCGTTGAACGCGGACAGGTAGGAGATACGCAGTATTTT,CSVERGQVGDTQYF
TRBV5-8,once,TRBJ2-2,TRBD2,TGTGCCAGCAGCTTGGTCCAGGGAGGGGAGAAGCTGTTTTTT,CASSLVQGGEKLFF
TRBV24-1,NA,TRBJ1-4,NA,TGTGCCACCAGTGATGGGCCACAAACAACTAATGAAAAACTGTTTTTT,CATSDGPQTTNEKLFF
TRBV14,NA,TRBJ1-2,TRBD1,TGTGCCAGCAGCCAGACCGGACAGGCCCGCTATGGCTACACCTTC,CASSQTGQARYGYTF
TRBV19,NA,TRBJ1-2,TRBD1,TGTGCCAGTAGAACGGGACAGGGGGTTGTTGGCTACACCTTC,CASRTGQGVVGYTF
TRBV30,NA,TRBJ2-4,NA,TGTGCCTGGAGTGTACTTCCCGGGTATCAGTACTTC,CAWSVLPGYQYF
TRBV19,NA,TRBJ1-5,TRBD1,TGTGCCAGTAGATCCGGACAGGCCGGGCAGCCCCAGCATTTT,CASRSGQAGQPQHF
TRBV2,once,TRBJ2-3,TRBD2,TGTGCCAGCAGGGGGCTAGCGGGGGTCGGAGATACGCAGTATTTT,CASRGLAGVGDTQYF
TRBV30,NA,TRBJ1-1,TRBD1,TGTGCCTGGAGTCGCCCGGACAGGGACGCCCCTGAAGCTTTCTTT,CAWSRPDRDAPEAFF
TRBV20-1,NA,TRBJ1-2,TRBD1,TGCAGTGCTAACAGGGGTAATGGCTACACCTTC,CSANRGNGYTF
TRBV4-2,NA,TRBJ2-3,TRBD2,TGTGCCAGCAGCCAAGTCAGCGGGGGGGCCAGAGATACGCAGTATTTT,CASSQVSGGARDTQYF
TRBV6-5,NA,TRBJ2-3,NA,TGTGCCAGCACCCGACAGGCCCGCACAGATACGCAGTATTTT,CASTRQARTDTQYF
TRBV30,NA,TRBJ1-1,NA,TGTGCCTGGAGCCGACAGATGAACACTGAAGCTTTCTTT,CAWSRQMNTEAFF
TRBV5-1,NA,TRBJ2-1,TRBD1,TGCGCCAGCAGCCAGGGGGCGCAGTACAATGAGCAGTTCTTC,CASSQGAQYNEQFF